The present entry profiles one TCR beta chain with its context. TCRdb's copy holds only in-frame clones and misses some; the assay was immunoSEQ multiplex PCR. The repertoire includes 78,000 or so clones, less than 90% of them detected once, and 4% sits in the top ten. The sample comes from a study of control samples from healthy donors and cancer patients. The CDR3 sequence is 13 residues long. Sequencing was done on a sample of blood. V and J are TRBV21-1 and TRBJ1-1. TRBV21-1 counts as a pseudogene. The sequence was obtained from a woman between 45 and 60 years old in good health. As DNA, the CDR3 is TGTGCCAGCAGCAAAGGCAGCGACACTGAAGCTTTCTTT. Translation gives CASSKGSDTEAFF.